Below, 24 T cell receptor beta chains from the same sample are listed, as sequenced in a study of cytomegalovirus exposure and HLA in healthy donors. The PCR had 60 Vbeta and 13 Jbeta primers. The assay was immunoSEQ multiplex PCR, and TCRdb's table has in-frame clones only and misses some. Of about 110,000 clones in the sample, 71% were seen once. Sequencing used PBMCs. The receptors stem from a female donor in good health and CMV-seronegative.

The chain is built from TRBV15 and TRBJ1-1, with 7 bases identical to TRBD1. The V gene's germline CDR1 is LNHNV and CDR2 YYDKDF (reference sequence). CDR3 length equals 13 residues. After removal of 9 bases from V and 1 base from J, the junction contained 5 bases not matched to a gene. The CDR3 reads CATRRGPNTEAFF. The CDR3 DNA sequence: TGTGCCACTAGGAGGGGGCCGAACACTGAAGCTTTCTTT.

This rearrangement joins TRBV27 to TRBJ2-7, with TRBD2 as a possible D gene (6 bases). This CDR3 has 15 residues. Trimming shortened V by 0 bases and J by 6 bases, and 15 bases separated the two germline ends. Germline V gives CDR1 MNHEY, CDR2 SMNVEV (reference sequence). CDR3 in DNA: TGTGCCAGCAGTTTATCCTCCGGGGTCGGGGGCGAGCAGTACTTC. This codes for CASSLSSGVGGEQYF.

CDR3: CAPWRPETGTQYF. In nucleotides, the CDR3 is TGTGCCCCTTGGAGGCCCGAAACGGGGACGCAGTATTTT. V and J are TRBV7-8 and TRBJ2-3; a possible D gene is TRBD2 (5 bases). Germline CDR1 SGHVS, CDR2 FQNEAQ. There are 13 residues in the CDR3. V was pared by 11 bases and J by 9 bases, with 21 bases between.

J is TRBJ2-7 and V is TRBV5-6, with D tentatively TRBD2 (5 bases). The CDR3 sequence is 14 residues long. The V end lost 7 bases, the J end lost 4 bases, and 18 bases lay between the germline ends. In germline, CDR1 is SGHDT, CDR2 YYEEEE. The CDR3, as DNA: TGTGCCAGCGGCCCGGGAATTGGTAATTACGAGCAGTACTTC. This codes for CASGPGIGNYEQYF.

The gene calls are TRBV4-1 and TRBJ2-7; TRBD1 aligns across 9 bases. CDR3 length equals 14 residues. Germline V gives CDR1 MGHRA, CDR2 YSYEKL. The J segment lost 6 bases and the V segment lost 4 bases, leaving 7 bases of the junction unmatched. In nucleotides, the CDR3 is TGCGCCAGCAGCCTGGGACAGGGCATGGGCGAGCAGTACTTC. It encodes CASSLGQGMGEQYF.

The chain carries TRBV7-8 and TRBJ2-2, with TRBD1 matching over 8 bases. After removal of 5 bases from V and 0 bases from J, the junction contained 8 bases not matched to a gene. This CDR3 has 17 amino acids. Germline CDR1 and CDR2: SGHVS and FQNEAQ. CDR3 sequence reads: CASSNLGGQANTGELFF. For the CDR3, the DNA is TGTGCCAGCAGCAATTTGGGGGGACAGGCGAACACCGGGGAGCTGTTTTTT.

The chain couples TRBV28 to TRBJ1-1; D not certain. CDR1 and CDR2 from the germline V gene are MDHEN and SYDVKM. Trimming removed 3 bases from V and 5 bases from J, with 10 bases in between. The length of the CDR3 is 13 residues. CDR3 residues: CASSFAGWTEAFF. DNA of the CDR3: TGTGCCAGCAGTTTCGCAGGATGGACTGAAGCTTTCTTT. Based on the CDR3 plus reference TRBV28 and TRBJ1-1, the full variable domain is DVKVTQSSRYLVKRTGEKVFLECVQDMDHENMFWYRQDPGLGLRLIYFSYDVKMKEKGDIPEGYSVSREKKERFSLILESASTNQTSMYLCASSFAGWTEAFFGQGTRLTVV.

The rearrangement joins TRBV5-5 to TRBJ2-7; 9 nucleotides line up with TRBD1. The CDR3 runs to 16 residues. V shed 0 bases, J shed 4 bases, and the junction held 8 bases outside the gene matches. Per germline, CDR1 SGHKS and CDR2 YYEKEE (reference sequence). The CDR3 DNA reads TGTGCCAGCAGCTTGGTAGGGACAGGGCCCCTTTACGAGCAGTACTTC. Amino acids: CASSLVGTGPLYEQYF.

The CDR3 loop is CASSYSDSDEQYF. DNA for the CDR3: TGTGCCAGCAGTTACTCCGATTCAGACGAGCAGTACTTC. The rearrangement joins TRBV6-5 to TRBJ2-7; D not certain. Germline-derived CDR1 and CDR2 are MNHEY and SVGAGI. The CDR3 sequence is 13 residues long. V lost 0 bases and J lost 5, with 8 bases in between.

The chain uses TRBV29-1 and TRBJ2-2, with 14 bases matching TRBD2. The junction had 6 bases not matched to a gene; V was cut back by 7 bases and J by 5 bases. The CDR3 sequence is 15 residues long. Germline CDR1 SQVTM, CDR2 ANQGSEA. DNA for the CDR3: TGCAGCGCAGGCCGGACTAGCGGGAGGACCGGGGAGCTGTTTTTT. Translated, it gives CSAGRTSGRTGELFF.

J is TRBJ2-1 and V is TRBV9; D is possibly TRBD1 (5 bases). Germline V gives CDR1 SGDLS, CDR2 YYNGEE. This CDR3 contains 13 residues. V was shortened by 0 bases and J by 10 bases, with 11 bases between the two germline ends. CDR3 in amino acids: CASSVAPAGEQFF. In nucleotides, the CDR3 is TGTGCCAGCAGCGTAGCTCCTGCAGGGGAGCAGTTCTTC.

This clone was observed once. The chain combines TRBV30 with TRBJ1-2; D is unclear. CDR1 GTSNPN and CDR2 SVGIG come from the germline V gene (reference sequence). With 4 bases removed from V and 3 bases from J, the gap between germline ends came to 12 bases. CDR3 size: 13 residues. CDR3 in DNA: TGTGCCTGGAAAGGTAGTCGGGACTATGGCTACACCTTC. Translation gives CAWKGSRDYGYTF.

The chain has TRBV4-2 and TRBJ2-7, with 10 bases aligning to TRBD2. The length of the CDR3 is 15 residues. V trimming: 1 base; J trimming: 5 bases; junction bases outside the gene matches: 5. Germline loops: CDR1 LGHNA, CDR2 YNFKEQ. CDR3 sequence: CASSQVTSGTHEQYF. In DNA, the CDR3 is TGTGCCAGCAGCCAAGTCACTAGCGGGACCCACGAGCAGTACTTC.

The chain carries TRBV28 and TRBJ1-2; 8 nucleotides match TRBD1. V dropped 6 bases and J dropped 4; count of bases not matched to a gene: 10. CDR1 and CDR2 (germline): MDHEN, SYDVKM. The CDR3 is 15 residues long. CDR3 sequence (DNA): TGTGCCAGCAGAGGGACTTCCGGACAGGGCTATGGCTACACCTTC. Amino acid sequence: CASRGTSGQGYGYTF.

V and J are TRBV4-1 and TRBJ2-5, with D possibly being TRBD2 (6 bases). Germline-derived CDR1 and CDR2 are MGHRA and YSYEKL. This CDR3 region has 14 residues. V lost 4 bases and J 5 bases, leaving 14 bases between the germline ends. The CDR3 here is CASSLTEGGETQYF. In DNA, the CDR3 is TGCGCCAGCAGCCTAACGGAGGGCGGTGAGACCCAGTACTTC.

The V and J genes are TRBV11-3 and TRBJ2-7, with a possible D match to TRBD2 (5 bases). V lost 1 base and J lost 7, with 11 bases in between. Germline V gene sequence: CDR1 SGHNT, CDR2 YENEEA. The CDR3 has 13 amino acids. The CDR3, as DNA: TGTGCCAGCAGCTTAGGCCCACCGGGGGAGCAGTACTTC. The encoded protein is CASSLGPPGEQYF.

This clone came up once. The CDR3 DNA reads TGTGCCAGCAGCGTAGTTCCTAGCGGGGTCTACAATGAGCAGTTCTTC. Residues: CASSVVPSGVYNEQFF. The J gene is TRBJ2-1, the V gene TRBV9, with 9 bases that match TRBD2. This CDR3 contains 16 residues. The junction had 4 bases not matched to a gene; V was cut back by 0 bases and J by 3 bases. From germline, CDR1 is SGDLS and CDR2 YYNGEE.

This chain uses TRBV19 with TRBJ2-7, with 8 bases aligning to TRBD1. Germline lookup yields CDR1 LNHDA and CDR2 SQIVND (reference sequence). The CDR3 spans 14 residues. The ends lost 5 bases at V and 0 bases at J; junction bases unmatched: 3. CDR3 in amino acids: CASSVDRGSYEQYF. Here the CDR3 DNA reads TGTGCCAGTAGTGTCGACAGGGGCTCCTACGAGCAGTACTTC.

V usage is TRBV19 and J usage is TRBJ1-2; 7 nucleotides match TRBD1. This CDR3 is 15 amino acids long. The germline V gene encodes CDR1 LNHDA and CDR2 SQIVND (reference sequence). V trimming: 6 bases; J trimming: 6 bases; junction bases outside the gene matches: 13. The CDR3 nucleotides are TGTGCCAGTAGGGCGGGGACAGTGGTGACGGATGGCTACACCTTC. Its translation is CASRAGTVVTDGYTF.

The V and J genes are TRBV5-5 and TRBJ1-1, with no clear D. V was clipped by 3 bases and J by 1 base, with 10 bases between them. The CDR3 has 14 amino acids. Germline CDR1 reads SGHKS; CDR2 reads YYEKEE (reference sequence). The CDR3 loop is CASSSVAGNTEAFF. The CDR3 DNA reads TGTGCCAGCAGCTCGGTCGCGGGGAACACTGAAGCTTTCTTT.

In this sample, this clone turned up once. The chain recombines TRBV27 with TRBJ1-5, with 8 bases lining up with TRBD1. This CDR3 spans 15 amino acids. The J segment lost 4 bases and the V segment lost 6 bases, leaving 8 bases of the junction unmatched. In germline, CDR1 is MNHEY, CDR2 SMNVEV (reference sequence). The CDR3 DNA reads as TGTGCCAGCAGCGTGGACAGGGTAGGAAATCAGCCCCAGCATTTT. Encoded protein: CASSVDRVGNQPQHF.

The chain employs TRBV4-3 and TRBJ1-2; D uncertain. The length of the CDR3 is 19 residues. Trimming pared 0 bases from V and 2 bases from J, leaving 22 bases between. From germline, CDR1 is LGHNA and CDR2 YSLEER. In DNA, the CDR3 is TGCGCCAGCAGCCAAGATCTTTTGGGTACCCAGAAACTAAACTATGGCTACACCTTC. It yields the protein CASSQDLLGTQKLNYGYTF.

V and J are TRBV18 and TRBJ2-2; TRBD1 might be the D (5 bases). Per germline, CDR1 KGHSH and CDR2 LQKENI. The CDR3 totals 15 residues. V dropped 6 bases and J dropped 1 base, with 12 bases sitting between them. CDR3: CASSQEQGNTGELFF. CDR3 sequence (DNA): TGTGCCAGCTCCCAGGAGCAGGGGAACACCGGGGAGCTGTTTTTT.

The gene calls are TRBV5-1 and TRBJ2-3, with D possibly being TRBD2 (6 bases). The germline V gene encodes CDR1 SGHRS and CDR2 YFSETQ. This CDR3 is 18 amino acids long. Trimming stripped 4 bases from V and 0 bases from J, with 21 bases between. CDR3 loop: CASSLLGERVLSTDTQYF. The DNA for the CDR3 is TGCGCCAGCAGCCTTTTAGGAGAGCGGGTCCTTAGCACAGATACGCAGTATTTT. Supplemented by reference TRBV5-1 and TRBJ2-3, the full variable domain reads KAGVTQTPRYLIKTRGQQVTLSCSPISGHRSVSWYQQTPGQGLQFLFEYFSETQRNKGNFPGRFSGRQFSNSRSEMNVSTLELGDSALYLCASSLLGERVLSTDTQYFGPGTRLTVL.